Included here is one T cell receptor beta chain sequence, with context. No cognate antigen has been identified for it. Spanning cysteine to phenylalanine, the CDR3 consists of 13 amino acids. Only the protein is available. Sequencing instrument: Illumina HiSeq 2000. 5'RACE template switching, by which a universal primer site and unique molecular identifiers were added, was used to make TCR beta cDNA libraries. Synthesis of cDNA was primed from the TCR beta constant segment and was followed by two consecutive PCR amplification steps. The authors' analysis ran thus. MIGEC was used to demultiplex reads and group reads by UMI, and MiTCR was used to assemble and quantify clonotypes. To remove erroneous sequences, TCR cDNA sequences were retained only when supported by two or more reads. The tcR package was used for downstream repertoire analysis, and clonotypes were matched across fractions by CDR3 nucleotide sequence plus V segment. VDJmatch was used to annotate antigen specificity against VDJdb, with one amino acid substitution in CDR3 allowed. TCRdb reprocessed the sequencing reads and holds a single record per CDR3 protein sequence, with no DNA. In this record, the V and J calls reflect TCRdb's handling and not the investigators' own analysis. This sample's table lists hundreds of thousands of distinct CDR3 sequences. Of the sample, roughly 3.4% is held by the ten largest clones.

To determine HCMV serostatus, a commercial ELISA kit was used to detect HCMV-specific IgG in serum. Ficoll density gradient centrifugation was used to isolate peripheral blood mononuclear cells from blood. This entry belongs to a study of T cells expressing NK-cell markers (dated by TCRdb to about 2020). Some background on the complete study: Under 10 donors provided sorted CD3+CD56+NKG2C+, CD3+CD56+NKG2C- and CD3+CD56-NKG2C+ T-cell subsets, whose TCR beta-chain repertoires were profiled. Randomly selected healthy volunteers, three men and five women, were used as the eight sequenced donors. Of the eight sequenced donors, seven were found to be HCMV-seropositive and one was found to be HCMV-seronegative. Libraries were sequenced as 2 x 150 bp reads on Illumina HiSeq 2000/2500, MiSeq or NextSeq. Results the study describes overall, beyond this receptor: Those dominant clonotypes were again the most abundant among CD3+CD56-NKG2C+ cells in a handful of donors, at roughly 25-65%. In several donors, the dominant CD3+CD56+NKG2C+ clonotypes were among the top 10 CD8+ clonotypes and accounted for roughly 1.0-8% of CD8+ T cells. It remained unclear whether the expanded NKG2C-expressing T cell clones were specific for HCMV antigens.

The sequence links TRBV12-3 or TRBV12-4 to TRBJ2-3. Sequences were obtained from blood T cells: a sorted CD56 or NKG2C T cell subset, CD4+ or CD8+ T cells, or bulk PBMC T cells (not recorded which). This sequence was found in a man aged 18 to 30 in good health. Donor details come from another sample of the same person, matched by shared clones. CDR3 sequence: CASSLLLKGTQYF.